This TCR beta chain was sequenced during a study of shared clonotypes between healthy human individuals. Here immunoSEQ multiplex PCR was the method, and the copy in TCRdb shows in-frame clones only, minus some. Of 500,000 to 650,000 clones listed, around three quarters are singletons. Nashville, Tennessee was home to all donors, who were Caucasian adults. This TCR came from a woman between 40 and 50 years old in good health. Some clones in this sample may be carry-over from other donors' samples. The sequenced sample consisted of PBMCs.

CDR3 bases: TGTGCCAGCTCACCCTCGACCGAGAATGGCTACACCTTC. Amino acid sequence: CASSPSTENGYTF. The chain carries TRBV18 and TRBJ1-2; D gene uncertain. V gave up 3 bases and J gave up 6 bases, with 11 bases separating them. Germline V gene lookup returns CDR1 KGHSH and CDR2 LQKENI. The CDR3 has 13 amino acids.